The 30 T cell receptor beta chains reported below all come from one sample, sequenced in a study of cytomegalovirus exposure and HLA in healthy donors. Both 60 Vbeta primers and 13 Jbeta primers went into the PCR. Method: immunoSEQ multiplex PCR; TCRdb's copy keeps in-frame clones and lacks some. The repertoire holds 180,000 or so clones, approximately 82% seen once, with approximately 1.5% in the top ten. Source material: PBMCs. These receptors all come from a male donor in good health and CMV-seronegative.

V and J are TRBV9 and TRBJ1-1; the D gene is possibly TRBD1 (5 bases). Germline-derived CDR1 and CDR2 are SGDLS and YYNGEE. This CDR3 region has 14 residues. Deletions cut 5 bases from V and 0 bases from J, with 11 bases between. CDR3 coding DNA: TGTGCCAGCAGGGGGGGACCCTTGAACACTGAAGCTTTCTTT. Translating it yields CASRGGPLNTEAFF.

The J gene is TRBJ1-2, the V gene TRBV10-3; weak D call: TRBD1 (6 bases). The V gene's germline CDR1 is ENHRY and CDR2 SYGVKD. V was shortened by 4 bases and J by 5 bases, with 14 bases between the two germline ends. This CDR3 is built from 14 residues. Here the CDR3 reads CAISVRGAEYGYTF. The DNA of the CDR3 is TGTGCCATCAGTGTACGGGGGGCGGAATATGGCTACACCTTC.

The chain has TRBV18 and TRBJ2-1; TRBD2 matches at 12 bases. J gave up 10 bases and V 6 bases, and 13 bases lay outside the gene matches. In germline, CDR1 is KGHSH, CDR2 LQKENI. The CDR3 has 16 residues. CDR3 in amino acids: CASSPFTSGGPGEQFF. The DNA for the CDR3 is TGTGCCAGCTCCCCTTTTACTAGCGGGGGGCCAGGAGAGCAGTTCTTC.

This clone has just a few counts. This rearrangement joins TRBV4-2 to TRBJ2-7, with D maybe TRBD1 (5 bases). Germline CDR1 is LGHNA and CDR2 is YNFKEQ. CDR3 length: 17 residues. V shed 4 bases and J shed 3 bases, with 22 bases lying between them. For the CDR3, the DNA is TGTGCCAGCAGCCCCCGAAGCGACGACAGTACAAACTACGAGCAGTACTTC. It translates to CASSPRSDDSTNYEQYF.

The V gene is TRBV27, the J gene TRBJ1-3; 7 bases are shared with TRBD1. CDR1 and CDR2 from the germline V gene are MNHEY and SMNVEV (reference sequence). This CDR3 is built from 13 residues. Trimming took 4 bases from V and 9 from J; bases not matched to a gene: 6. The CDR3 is CASSSDRVSTIYF. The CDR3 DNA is TGTGCCAGCAGTTCCGACAGGGTCAGCACCATATATTTT.

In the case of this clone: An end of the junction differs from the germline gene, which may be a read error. CDR3 DNA sequence: TGTTCCAGCAGCTCTACGCAACAGGGGGCTAACTATGGCTACACCTTC. Translation: CSSSSTQQGANYGYTF. The chain recombines TRBV7-9 with TRBJ1-2; 8 bases are shared with TRBD1. The germline CDR1 and CDR2 sequences are SEHNR and FQNEAQ (reference sequence). This CDR3 has 16 amino acids.

As DNA, the CDR3 is TGTGCCAGCTCACATCCTCGACAGGGGAACTATGGCTACACCTTC. Amino acids: CASSHPRQGNYGYTF. The chain employs TRBV19 and TRBJ1-2; 8 bases map to TRBD1. The CDR3 runs 15 residues. Germline V gene data show CDR1 as LNHDA and CDR2 as SQIVND (reference sequence). With 9 bases clipped from V and 2 bases from J, the junction kept 11 bases outside the gene matches.

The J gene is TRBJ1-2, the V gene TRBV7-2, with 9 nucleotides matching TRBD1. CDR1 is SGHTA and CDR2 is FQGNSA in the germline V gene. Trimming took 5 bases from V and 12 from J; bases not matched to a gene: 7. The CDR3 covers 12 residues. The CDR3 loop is CASSRNRGRNTF. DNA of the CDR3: TGTGCCAGCAGCCGCAACAGGGGGCGCAACACCTTC.

CDR3 in amino acids: CASTQGAEPVGTQYF. CDR3 nucleotide sequence: TGTGCCAGCACCCAGGGGGCAGAGCCCGTAGGGACCCAGTACTTC. J is TRBJ2-5 and V is TRBV5-4; 8 bases align to TRBD1. V shed 6 bases, J shed 7 bases, and the junction held 14 bases outside the gene matches. Germline-derived CDR1 and CDR2 are SGHNT and YYREEE (reference sequence). The CDR3 has 15 residues.

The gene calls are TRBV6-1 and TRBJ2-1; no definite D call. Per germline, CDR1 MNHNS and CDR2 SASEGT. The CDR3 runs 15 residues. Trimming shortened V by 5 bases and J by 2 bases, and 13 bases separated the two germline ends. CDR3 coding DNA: TGTGCCAGCAGTAAGGATCCAGGTACCTACAATGAGCAGTTCTTC. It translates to CASSKDPGTYNEQFF.

In DNA, the CDR3 is TGCGCCAGCAAGGACAGGGGGGAAGCAGATACGCAGTATTTT. Translation gives CASKDRGEADTQYF. The gene calls are TRBV10-2 and TRBJ2-3; 10 bases agree with TRBD1. The CDR3 covers 14 residues. Germline V gene data show CDR1 as WSHSY and CDR2 as SAAADI. V was clipped by 7 bases and J by 4 bases; unmatched bases: 5.

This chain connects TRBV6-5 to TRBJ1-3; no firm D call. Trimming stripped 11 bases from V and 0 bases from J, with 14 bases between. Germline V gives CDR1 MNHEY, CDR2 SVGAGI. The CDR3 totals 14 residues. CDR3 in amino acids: CAAKTEVSGNTIYF. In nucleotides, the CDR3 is TGTGCCGCAAAGACGGAGGTCTCTGGAAACACCATATATTTT.

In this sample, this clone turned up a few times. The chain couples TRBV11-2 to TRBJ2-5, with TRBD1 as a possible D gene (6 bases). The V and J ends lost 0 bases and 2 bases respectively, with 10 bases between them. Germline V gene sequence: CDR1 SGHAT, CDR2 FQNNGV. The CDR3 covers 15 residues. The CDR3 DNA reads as TGTGCCAGCAGCTTAGAGCCGGGACAACAAGAGACCCAGTACTTC. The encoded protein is CASSLEPGQQETQYF.

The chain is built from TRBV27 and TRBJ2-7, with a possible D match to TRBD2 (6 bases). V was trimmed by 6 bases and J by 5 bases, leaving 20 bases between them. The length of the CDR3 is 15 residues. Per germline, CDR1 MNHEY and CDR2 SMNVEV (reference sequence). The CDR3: CASSWQFRGRHEQYF. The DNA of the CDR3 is TGTGCCAGCAGCTGGCAGTTTCGGGGGAGACACGAGCAGTACTTC.

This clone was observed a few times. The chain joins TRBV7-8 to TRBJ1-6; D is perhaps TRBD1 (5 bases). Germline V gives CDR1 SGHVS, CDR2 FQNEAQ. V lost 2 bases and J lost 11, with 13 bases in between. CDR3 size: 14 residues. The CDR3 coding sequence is TGTGCCAGCAGCTTAAACAGGAGCGGGGCACCCCTCCACTTT. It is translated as CASSLNRSGAPLHF.

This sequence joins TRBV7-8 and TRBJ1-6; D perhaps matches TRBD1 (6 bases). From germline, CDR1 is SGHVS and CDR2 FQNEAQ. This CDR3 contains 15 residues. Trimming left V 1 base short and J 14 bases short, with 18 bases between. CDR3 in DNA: TGTGCCAGCAGCTTAGTACGGGACAACCCTTATTCCCTCCACTTT. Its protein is CASSLVRDNPYSLHF.

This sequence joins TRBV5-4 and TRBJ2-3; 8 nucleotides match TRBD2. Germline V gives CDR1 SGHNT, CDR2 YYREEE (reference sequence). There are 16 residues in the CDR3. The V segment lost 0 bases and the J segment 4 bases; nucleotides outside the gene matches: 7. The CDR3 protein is CASSLAPGGTPDTQYF. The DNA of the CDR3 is TGTGCCAGCAGCTTGGCTCCGGGAGGGACCCCAGATACGCAGTATTTT. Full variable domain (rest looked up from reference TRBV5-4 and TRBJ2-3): ETGVTQSPTHLIKTRGQQVTLRCSSQSGHNTVSWYQQALGQGPQFIFQYYREEENGRGNFPPRFSGLQFPNYSSELNVNALELDDSALYLCASSLAPGGTPDTQYFGPGTRLTVL.

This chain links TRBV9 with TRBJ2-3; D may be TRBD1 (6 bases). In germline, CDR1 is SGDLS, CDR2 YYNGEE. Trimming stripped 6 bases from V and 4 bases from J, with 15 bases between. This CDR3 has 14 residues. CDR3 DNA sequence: TGTGCCAGCACCAGGGGTTGGAGGCCAGATACGCAGTATTTT. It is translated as CASTRGWRPDTQYF.

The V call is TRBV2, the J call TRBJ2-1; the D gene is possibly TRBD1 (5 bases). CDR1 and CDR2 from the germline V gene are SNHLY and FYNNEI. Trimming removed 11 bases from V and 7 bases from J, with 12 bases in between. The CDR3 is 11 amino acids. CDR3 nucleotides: TGTGCCGTCCCCTCAGGGAATGAGCAGTTCTTC. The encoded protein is CAVPSGNEQFF.

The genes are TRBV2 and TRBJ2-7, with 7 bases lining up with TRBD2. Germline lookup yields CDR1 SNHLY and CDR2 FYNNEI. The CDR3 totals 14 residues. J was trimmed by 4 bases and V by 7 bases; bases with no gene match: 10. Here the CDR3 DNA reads TGTGCCAGCACCGGGGGGAGTTTTCTGTACGAGCAGTACTTC. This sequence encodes CASTGGSFLYEQYF.

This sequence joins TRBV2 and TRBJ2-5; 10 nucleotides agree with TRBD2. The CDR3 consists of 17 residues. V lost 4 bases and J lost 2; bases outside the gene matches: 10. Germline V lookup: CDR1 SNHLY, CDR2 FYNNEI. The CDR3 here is CASSGGASGRRQETQYF. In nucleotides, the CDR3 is TGTGCCAGCAGTGGGGGGGCTAGCGGGAGAAGACAAGAGACCCAGTACTTC.

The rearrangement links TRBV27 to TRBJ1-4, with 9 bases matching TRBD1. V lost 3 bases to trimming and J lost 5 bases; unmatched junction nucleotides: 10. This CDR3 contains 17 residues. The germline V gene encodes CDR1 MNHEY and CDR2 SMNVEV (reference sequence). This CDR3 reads CASSFLGQGLANEKLFF. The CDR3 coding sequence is TGTGCCAGCAGTTTCCTGGGACAGGGATTAGCGAATGAAAAACTGTTTTTT.

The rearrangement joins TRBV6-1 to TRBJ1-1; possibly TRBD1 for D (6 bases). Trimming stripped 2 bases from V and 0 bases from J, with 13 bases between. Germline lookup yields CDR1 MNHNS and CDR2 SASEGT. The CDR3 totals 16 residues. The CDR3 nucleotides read TGTGCCAGCAGTGAACAGGGGTTGAAGATGAACACTGAAGCTTTCTTT. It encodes CASSEQGLKMNTEAFF.

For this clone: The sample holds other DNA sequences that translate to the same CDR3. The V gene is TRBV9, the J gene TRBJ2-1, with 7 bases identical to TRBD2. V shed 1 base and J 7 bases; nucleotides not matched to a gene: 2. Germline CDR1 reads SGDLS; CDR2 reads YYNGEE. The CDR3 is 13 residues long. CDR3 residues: CASSVSSGNEQFF. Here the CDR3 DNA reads TGTGCCAGCAGCGTATCTAGCGGTAATGAGCAGTTCTTC.

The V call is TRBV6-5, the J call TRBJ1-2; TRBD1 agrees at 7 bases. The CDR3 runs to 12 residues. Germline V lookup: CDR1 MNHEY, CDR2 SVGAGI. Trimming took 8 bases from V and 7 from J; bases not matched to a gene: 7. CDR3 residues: CASGQAAGGYTF. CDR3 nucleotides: TGTGCCAGCGGACAGGCGGCCGGTGGCTACACCTTC.

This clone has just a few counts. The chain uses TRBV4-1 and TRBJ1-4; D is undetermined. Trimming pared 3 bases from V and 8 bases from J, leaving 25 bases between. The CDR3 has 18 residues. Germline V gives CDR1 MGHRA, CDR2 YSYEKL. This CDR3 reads CASSHPTAATTSEEKLFF. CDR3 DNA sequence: TGCGCCAGCAGCCACCCCACAGCCGCAACAACTTCCGAGGAAAAACTGTTTTTT.

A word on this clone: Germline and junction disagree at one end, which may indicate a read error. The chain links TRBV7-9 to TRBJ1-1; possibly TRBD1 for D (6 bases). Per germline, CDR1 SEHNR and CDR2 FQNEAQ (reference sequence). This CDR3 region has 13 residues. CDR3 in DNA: TGTTCCAGCAGCTTTACTGTGACAGGCGAAGCTTTCTTT. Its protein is CSSSFTVTGEAFF. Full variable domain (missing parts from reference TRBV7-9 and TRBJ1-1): DTGVSQNPRHKITKRGQNVTFRCDPISEHNRLYWYRQTLGQGPEFLTYFQNEAQLEKSRLLSDRFSAERPKGSFSTLEIQRTEQGDSAMYLCSSSFTVTGEAFFGQGTRLTVV.

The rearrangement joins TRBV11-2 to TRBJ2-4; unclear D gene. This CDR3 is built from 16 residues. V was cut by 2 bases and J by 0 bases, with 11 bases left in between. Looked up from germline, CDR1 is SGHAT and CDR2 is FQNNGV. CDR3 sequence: CASSLYGGLAKNIQYF. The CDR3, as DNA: TGTGCCAGCAGCTTATACGGCGGCTTAGCCAAAAACATTCAGTACTTC.

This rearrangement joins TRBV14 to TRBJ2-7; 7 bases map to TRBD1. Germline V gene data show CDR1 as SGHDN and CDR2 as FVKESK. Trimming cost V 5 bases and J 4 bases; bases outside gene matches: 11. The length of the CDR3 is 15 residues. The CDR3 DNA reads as TGTGCCAGCAGCTCTCCGGGACAGAGTTTTTACGAGCAGTACTTC. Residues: CASSSPGQSFYEQYF.

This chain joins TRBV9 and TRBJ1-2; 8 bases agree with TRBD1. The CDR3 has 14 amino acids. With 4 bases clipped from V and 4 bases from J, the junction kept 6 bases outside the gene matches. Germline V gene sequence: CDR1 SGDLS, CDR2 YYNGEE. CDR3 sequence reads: CASSSPTGGYGYTF. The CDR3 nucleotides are TGTGCCAGCAGCTCCCCCACAGGGGGCTATGGCTACACCTTC. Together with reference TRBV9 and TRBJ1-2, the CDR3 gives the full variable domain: DSGVTQTPKHLITATGQRVTLRCSPRSGDLSVYWYQQSLDQGLQFLIQYYNGEERAKGNILERFSAQQFPDLHSELNLSSLELGDSALYFCASSSPTGGYGYTFGSGTRLTVV.